The 2 T cell receptor beta chains below come from one sample, sequenced in a study of shared clonotypes between healthy human individuals. Clones were sequenced by immunoSEQ multiplex PCR, and TCRdb holds only the in-frame ones, with some missing. The table shows hundreds of thousands of clones, with roughly 77% occurring only once. The sequenced sample was PBMCs. These receptor sequences come from a middle-aged woman in good health. Some clones in this sample may be carry-over from other donors' samples.

The chain uses TRBV6-6 and TRBJ1-5, with 10 bases identical to TRBD1. The V gene end was trimmed by 8 bases and the J gene end by 5 bases; junction bases not matched to a gene: 9. Germline-derived CDR1 and CDR2 are MNHNY and SVGAGI (reference sequence). This CDR3 has 15 residues. The CDR3 DNA reads as TGTGCCAGCTCAACTACAGACAGGGGGCATCAGCCCCAGCATTTT. It codes for CASSTTDRGHQPQHF.

This sequence joins TRBV19 and TRBJ2-2; 10 positions match TRBD2. With 5 bases clipped from V and 2 bases from J, the junction kept 8 bases outside the gene matches. CDR1 and CDR2 (germline): LNHDA, SQIVND (reference sequence). The CDR3 loop spans 17 amino acids. CDR3 sequence (DNA): TGTGCCAGTAGTCCCCGGCTAGCGGGAGCAAACACCGGGGAGCTGTTTTTT. It specifies CASSPRLAGANTGELFF.